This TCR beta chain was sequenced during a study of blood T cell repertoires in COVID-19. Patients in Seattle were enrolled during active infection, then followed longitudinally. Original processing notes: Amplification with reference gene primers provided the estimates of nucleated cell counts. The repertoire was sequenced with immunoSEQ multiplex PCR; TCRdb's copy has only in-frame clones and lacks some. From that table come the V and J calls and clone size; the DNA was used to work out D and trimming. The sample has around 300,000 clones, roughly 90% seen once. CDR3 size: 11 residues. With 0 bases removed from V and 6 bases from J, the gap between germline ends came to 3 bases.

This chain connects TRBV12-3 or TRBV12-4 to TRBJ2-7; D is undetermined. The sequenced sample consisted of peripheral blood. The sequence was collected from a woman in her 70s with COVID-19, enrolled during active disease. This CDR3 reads CASSLAAEQYF. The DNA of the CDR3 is TGTGCCAGCAGTTTAGCGGCCGAGCAGTACTTC.